The 8 T cell receptor beta chains below were found in one sample sequenced in a study of blood T cell repertoires in COVID-19. The method was immunoSEQ multiplex PCR; TCRdb's version includes in-frame clones alone and lacks a portion of them. The table includes over 200,000 clones, around 80% detected once. Sample: peripheral blood. These receptor sequences come from a man between 40 and 49 years old who had recovered from COVID-19.

As DNA, the CDR3 is TGTGCCAGCAGCTTATACCCGCAGGGTGGCGGGAGCATGCACGAGCAGTACTTC. It translates to CASSLYPQGGGSMHEQYF. The rearrangement uses TRBV7-2 and TRBJ2-7, with 7 bases matching TRBD2. Per the germline V gene, CDR1 is SGHTA and CDR2 is FQGNSA. V gave up 2 bases and J gave up 5 bases; unmatched junction bases: 18. The CDR3 extends over 18 amino acids.

The chain links TRBV5-1 to TRBJ2-1; 9 bases are shared with TRBD2. J was trimmed by 0 bases and V by 6 bases; bases with no gene match: 7. Per germline, CDR1 SGHRS and CDR2 YFSETQ. This CDR3 region has 16 residues. The CDR3 here is CASTRTSAPSYNEQFF. CDR3 nucleotide sequence: TGCGCCAGCACCAGGACTAGCGCCCCCTCCTACAATGAGCAGTTCTTC.

The count of this clone is one. The J gene is TRBJ2-1, the V gene TRBV4-3; 10 bases are shared with TRBD2. J was trimmed by 9 bases and V by 0 bases; bases with no gene match: 14. CDR3 length equals 18 residues. Germline V CDR1 and CDR2: LGHNA, YSLEER. CDR3 amino acids: CASSQDSASGGSLTEQFF. The DNA for the CDR3 is TGCGCCAGCAGCCAAGATTCCGCTAGCGGGGGAAGTCTGACTGAGCAGTTCTTC.

The chain is built from TRBV3-1 (or the pseudogene TRBV3-2) and TRBJ2-1, with 9 positions matching TRBD1. The length of the CDR3 is 15 residues. Germline V gene lookup returns CDR1 LGHDT and CDR2 YNNKEL (reference sequence). Trimming cost V 1 base and J 5 bases; bases outside gene matches: 3. The DNA of the CDR3 is TGTGCCAGCAGCCAAGGGACAGGGGAGAACAATGAGCAGTTCTTC. This encodes CASSQGTGENNEQFF.

This chain uses TRBV7-9 with TRBJ2-3, with TRBD1 as a possible D gene (5 bases). Trimming shortened V by 5 bases and J by 2 bases, and 14 bases separated the two germline ends. The CDR3 consists of 15 residues. CDR1 and CDR2 (germline): SEHNR, FQNEAQ (reference sequence). The DNA for the CDR3 is TGTGCCAGCAGCCCGCTGACAGTCCTCACAGATACGCAGTATTTT. Protein: CASSPLTVLTDTQYF.

The chain couples TRBV2 to TRBJ2-5; 7 bases are a match to TRBD1. Germline trimming cut 2 bases from V and 3 bases from J; bases unmatched to any gene: 3. The CDR3 length is 14 residues. The V gene's germline CDR1 is SNHLY and CDR2 FYNNEI. This chain's CDR3 is CASSENTGEETQYF. Here the CDR3 DNA reads TGTGCCAGCAGTGAAAATACAGGGGAAGAGACCCAGTACTTC. Full variable domain (outside the CDR3, taken from reference TRBV2 and TRBJ2-5): EPEVTQTPSHQVTQMGQEVILRCVPISNHLYFYWYRQILGQKVEFLVSFYNNEISEKSEIFDDQFSVERPDGSNFTLKIRSTKLEDSAMYFCASSENTGEETQYFGPGTRLLVL.

The gene calls are TRBV30 and TRBJ1-1; 7 bases are a match to TRBD1. Germline trimming cut 4 bases from V and 8 bases from J; bases unmatched to any gene: 16. The CDR3 consists of 15 residues. Germline V lookup: CDR1 GTSNPN, CDR2 SVGIG (reference sequence). CDR3 sequence reads: CAWNQLGQARSEAFF. The CDR3 DNA reads TGTGCCTGGAATCAATTAGGACAGGCTAGGTCCGAAGCTTTCTTT. The full variable domain, rest sourced from reference TRBV30 and TRBJ1-1, is SQTIHQWPATLVQPVGSPLSLECTVEGTSNPNLYWYRQAAGRGLQLLFYSVGIGQISSEVPQNLSASRPQDRQFILSSKKLLLSDSGFYLCAWNQLGQARSEAFFGQGTRLTVV.

V is TRBV7-8 and J is TRBJ1-1, with TRBD1 matching over 9 bases. The CDR3 is 16 amino acids. Germline V gene data show CDR1 as SGHVS and CDR2 as FQNEAQ. Trimming removed 4 bases from V and 4 bases from J; junction bases left unmatched: 10. DNA for the CDR3: TGTGCCAGCAGCTCCATGGGGACAGGGAGTATCACTGAAGCTTTCTTT. It yields the protein CASSSMGTGSITEAFF.